This T cell receptor beta chain was retrieved from a study of response to subunit inactivated influenza vaccine. Points from the study as a whole: Each seasonal influenza vaccination, the authors suggested, recruits few new T cells.

TCRdb re-derived calls from the RT-PCR reads in MiXCR, one entry per CDR3 protein. The table records about 650,000 distinct CDR3 sequences, around 15% of them present only once. This clonotype has more than one count but fewer than ten. Antigen: not known. With V trimmed by 4 bases and J by 5 bases, 10 bases remained unmatched. This CDR3 spans 16 amino acids. The sequenced sample was PBMCs from blood, obtained 14 to 15 days before vaccination. The chain is built from TRBV12-3 or TRBV12-4 and TRBJ2-1; 8 positions agree with TRBD2. The sequence came from a man in his fifties or sixties who received an inactivated influenza vaccine. CDR3 nucleotide sequence: TGTGCCAGCAGTTCCCGGGTAGCGGGACTGAACAATGAGCAGTTCTTC. Amino acids: CASSSRVAGLNNEQFF.